This entry describes one T cell receptor beta chain. Authors' analysis steps: How many nucleated cells were present was estimated from reference gene primer amplification. Profiled with immunoSEQ multiplex PCR; TCRdb holds only in-frame clones, not every one. That table supplies the V and J calls and clone size; D and trimming were determined from the DNA. The sample lists about 230,000 clones, approximately 80% seen once, with 6.5% to 9.5% in the top ten. The entry originates in a study of blood T cell repertoires in COVID-19. Turning to the study itself: Both acute and convalescent COVID-19 samples were obtained from the United States, Italy and Spain. T cells, B-cell-depleted T cells, or PBMCs provided the cDNA or gDNA that served as material.

The CDR3 runs 13 residues. Per the germline V gene, CDR1 is LNHDA and CDR2 is SQIVND (reference sequence). J gave up 10 bases and V 7 bases, and 12 bases lay outside the gene matches. The V call is TRBV19, the J call TRBJ1-2, with 7 bases identical to TRBD1. The clonotype comes from a woman over 75 with COVID-19, enrolled during active disease. Sequences were obtained from peripheral blood. The CDR3 loop reads CASKLWDRAPYTF. CDR3 nucleotide sequence: TGTGCCAGTAAACTTTGGGACAGAGCACCCTACACCTTC.